This entry is about one T cell receptor (beta chain). Its antigen is not known. Sequenced by immunoSEQ multiplex PCR; TCRdb stores in-frame clones only, minus some. The sample carries around 69,000 clones, 80% to 90% recorded once. The data derive from a study of OX40 agonist ivuxolimab in advanced cancers. The study, taken as a whole, reports: Expanded clones belonging to CD8+ T cells outnumbered, on average, those of CD4+. Researchers did not determine the expanded peripheral T cells' antigen specificity.

The source of this sequence is an adult with an advanced solid tumor such as melanoma, head and neck, liver or kidney cancer. The starting material was CD4+ or CD8+ T cells sorted from blood, obtained in a trial of the OX40 agonist ivuxolimab.

In DNA, the CDR3 is TGTGCCAGCAGTTACTCAGTGGCCCGCTCCTACGAGCAGTACTTC. Translated, it gives CASSYSVARSYEQYF. J is TRBJ2-7 and V is TRBV6-5; D not resolved. Germline V lookup: CDR1 MNHEY, CDR2 SVGAGI. Trimming pared 0 bases from V and 0 bases from J, leaving 9 bases between. The CDR3 runs 15 residues.